This T cell receptor beta chain was sequenced during a study of cytomegalovirus exposure and HLA in healthy donors. Study-wide context: In terms of ancestry, the Caucasian-associated cluster contained around 79% of the roughly 400 genotyped donors. Study conclusions and caveats: Some highly shared sequence variants likely arose as a pipeline artifact.

This clone was detected only a few times. Its target is unknown. Germline V gives CDR1 SGHTA, CDR2 FQGTGA. The CDR3 loop spans 18 amino acids. The ends lost 5 bases at V and 4 bases at J; junction bases unmatched: 10. Primers included in the PCR were 60 Vbeta and 13 Jbeta primers. Some clones are missing from TCRdb's copy, which holds only in-frame ones; the method was immunoSEQ multiplex PCR. Among about 94,000 clones listed, approximately 7.7% were seen once. Source material: PBMCs. The J gene is TRBJ2-1, the V gene TRBV7-3, with 14 bases matching TRBD2. The clonotype originates from a man in his fifties or sixties in good health and CMV-seronegative. CDR3 region: CASSGTWTSGRSYNEQFF. The CDR3 DNA sequence: TGTGCCAGCAGCGGCACCTGGACTAGCGGGAGGTCTTACAATGAGCAGTTCTTC.